Listed below are T cell receptor beta chains from one sample, sequenced in a study of blood T cell repertoires in COVID-19. Libraries were prepared by immunoSEQ multiplex PCR; TCRdb keeps only in-frame clonotypes and omits some of them. This table has some 220,000 clones, 80% to 85% appearing once. Sequencing was done on a sample of peripheral blood. All receptors derive from a woman in her 70s with COVID-19, enrolled during active disease. Each CDR3 is given with its conserved first and last residue. A D gene is named only where the DNA matches it firmly. Expanded clones get a size class; other rows say once, few or many, or leave the size out.

CDR3 length: 12
J gene: TRBJ1-5
D gene: TRBD1
V gene: TRBV28
clone size: -
CDR3 protein: CAIQGGYQPQHF
CDR3 DNA: TGTGCCATCCAGGGGGGTTATCAGCCCCAGCATTTT

CDR3 length: 12
J gene: TRBJ2-1
D gene: -
V gene: TRBV27
clone size: few
CDR3 protein: CASSLSADEQFF
CDR3 DNA: TGTGCCAGCAGTTTATCGGCAGATGAGCAGTTCTTC

CDR3 length: 15
J gene: TRBJ1-5
D gene: -
V gene: TRBV25-1
clone size: once
CDR3 protein: CASSEGTSRNQPQHF
CDR3 DNA: TGTGCCAGCAGTGAAGGGACATCCCGCAATCAGCCCCAGCATTTT

CDR3 length: 14
J gene: TRBJ1-1
D gene: -
V gene: TRBV14
clone size: once
CDR3 protein: CASSRQAMNTEAFF
CDR3 DNA: TGTGCCAGCAGCCGACAGGCGATGAACACTGAAGCTTTCTTT

CDR3 length: 17
J gene: TRBJ1-2
D gene: TRBD1
V gene: TRBV18
clone size: few
CDR3 protein: CASSRTSMGQGNYGYTF
CDR3 DNA: TGTGCCAGCTCACGGACATCTATGGGACAGGGGAACTATGGCTACACCTTC

CDR3 length: 16
J gene: TRBJ2-3
D gene: TRBD2
V gene: TRBV7-2
clone size: -
CDR3 protein: CASSSQVAGDLDTQYF
CDR3 DNA: TGTGCCAGCAGCTCCCAGGTAGCGGGAGATCTTGATACGCAGTATTTT

CDR3 length: 13
J gene: TRBJ2-1
D gene: -
V gene: TRBV12-3/TRBV12-4
clone size: once
CDR3 protein: CASSQTRDNEQFF
CDR3 DNA: TGTGCCAGCAGCCAAACTAGAGACAATGAGCAGTTCTTC

CDR3 length: 13
J gene: TRBJ2-7
D gene: -
V gene: TRBV7-9
clone size: -
CDR3 protein: CASSFAGSYEQYF
CDR3 DNA: TGTGCCAGCAGCTTTGCGGGTTCCTACGAGCAGTACTTC

CDR3 length: 19
J gene: TRBJ2-1
D gene: -
V gene: TRBV19
clone size: -
CDR3 protein: CASSLFQTAKIRSYNEQFF
CDR3 DNA: TGTGCCAGTAGTCTTTTCCAGACAGCGAAAATTCGGTCCTACAATGAGCAGTTCTTC

CDR3 length: 17
J gene: TRBJ2-7
D gene: TRBD2
V gene: TRBV28
clone size: -
CDR3 protein: CASTRELAGPISYEQYF
CDR3 DNA: TGTGCCAGCACTCGGGAACTAGCGGGGCCAATAAGCTACGAGCAGTACTTC

CDR3 length: 18
J gene: TRBJ2-3
D gene: -
V gene: TRBV11-1
clone size: -
CDR3 protein: CASSLARVDRGSTDTQYF
CDR3 DNA: TGTGCCAGCAGCTTAGCGCGAGTGGATAGGGGGAGCACAGATACGCAGTATTTT

CDR3 length: 14
J gene: TRBJ1-2
D gene: -
V gene: TRBV28
clone size: -
CDR3 protein: CASTSTRVTGGYTF
CDR3 DNA: TGTGCCAGCACCTCAACCCGGGTTACCGGTGGCTACACCTTC

CDR3 length: 15
J gene: TRBJ2-1
D gene: TRBD2
V gene: TRBV18
clone size: -
CDR3 protein: CASSLSGSSYNEQFF
CDR3 DNA: TGTGCCAGCTCACTTAGCGGGAGCTCCTACAATGAGCAGTTCTTC

CDR3 length: 14
J gene: TRBJ2-1
D gene: TRBD2
V gene: TRBV30
clone size: -
CDR3 protein: CASKAGGPIHEQFF
CDR3 DNA: TGTGCCTCAAAAGCGGGAGGGCCGATTCATGAGCAGTTCTTC

CDR3 length: 15
J gene: TRBJ2-2
D gene: -
V gene: TRBV24-1
clone size: few
CDR3 protein: CATSDGSPAFGELFF
CDR3 DNA: TGTGCCACCAGTGATGGTAGTCCCGCTTTCGGGGAGCTGTTTTTT

CDR3 length: 14
J gene: TRBJ2-7
D gene: TRBD2
V gene: TRBV29-1
clone size: -
CDR3 protein: CSVKTSGLTYEQYF
CDR3 DNA: TGCAGCGTCAAGACTAGCGGACTAACCTACGAGCAGTACTTC

CDR3 length: 14
J gene: TRBJ2-7
D gene: TRBD1
V gene: TRBV6-5
clone size: -
CDR3 protein: CASRQGAAFYEQYF
CDR3 DNA: TGTGCCAGCAGACAGGGGGCGGCCTTCTACGAGCAGTACTTC

CDR3 length: 15
J gene: TRBJ2-1
D gene: TRBD2
V gene: TRBV9
clone size: -
CDR3 protein: CASSVAGGTSREQFF
CDR3 DNA: TGTGCCAGCAGCGTAGCGGGGGGGACTTCCAGGGAGCAGTTCTTC

CDR3 length: 15
J gene: TRBJ1-5
D gene: TRBD1
V gene: TRBV4-2
clone size: -
CDR3 protein: CASGMDRGPDQPQHF
CDR3 DNA: TGTGCCAGCGGAATGGACAGGGGGCCGGATCAGCCCCAGCATTTT

CDR3 length: 14
J gene: TRBJ2-7
D gene: TRBD2
V gene: TRBV30
clone size: -
CDR3 protein: CAWSRPGLAYEQYF
CDR3 DNA: TGTGCCTGGAGCCGACCGGGACTAGCGTACGAGCAGTACTTC

CDR3 length: 13
J gene: TRBJ2-5
D gene: -
V gene: TRBV12-3/TRBV12-4
clone size: -
CDR3 protein: CASASYRVETQYF
CDR3 DNA: TGTGCCAGCGCTTCCTACCGGGTTGAGACCCAGTACTTC

CDR3 length: 16
J gene: TRBJ2-7
D gene: -
V gene: TRBV27
clone size: few
CDR3 protein: CASSPLGGRLTYEQYF
CDR3 DNA: TGTGCCAGCAGTCCCCTGGGGGGTAGACTTACCTACGAGCAGTACTTC

CDR3 length: 14
J gene: TRBJ2-5
D gene: TRBD2
V gene: TRBV29-1
clone size: few
CDR3 protein: CSVAPTSPQETQYF
CDR3 DNA: TGCAGCGTTGCCCCGACTAGCCCTCAAGAGACCCAGTACTTC

CDR3 length: 16
J gene: TRBJ2-1
D gene: TRBD2
V gene: TRBV28
clone size: -
CDR3 protein: CASTAFRGTSGNEQFF
CDR3 DNA: TGTGCCAGCACCGCCTTCAGGGGGACTAGCGGAAATGAGCAGTTCTTC

CDR3 length: 12
J gene: TRBJ2-7
D gene: -
V gene: TRBV7-8
clone size: few
CDR3 protein: CASSFQSDGQYF
CDR3 DNA: TGTGCCAGCAGCTTCCAGTCTGATGGGCAGTACTTC

CDR3 length: 14
J gene: TRBJ2-7
D gene: -
V gene: TRBV5-1
clone size: many
CDR3 protein: CASSLAGGPYEQYF
CDR3 DNA: TGCGCCAGCAGCTTGGCAGGCGGGCCCTACGAGCAGTACTTC

CDR3 length: 14
J gene: TRBJ1-5
D gene: TRBD1
V gene: TRBV28
clone size: -
CDR3 protein: CASSLYRGNQPQHF
CDR3 DNA: TGTGCCAGCAGCTTATACAGGGGGAATCAGCCCCAGCATTTT

CDR3 length: 12
J gene: TRBJ2-2
D gene: TRBD2
V gene: TRBV19
clone size: many
CDR3 protein: CASGGFTGELFF
CDR3 DNA: TGTGCCAGCGGGGGGTTCACCGGGGAGCTGTTTTTT

CDR3 length: 15
J gene: TRBJ1-2
D gene: -
V gene: TRBV27
clone size: -
CDR3 protein: CASTRGGGLNYGYTF
CDR3 DNA: TGTGCCAGTACCCGAGGGGGGGGACTCAACTATGGCTACACCTTC

CDR3 length: 15
J gene: TRBJ1-5
D gene: -
V gene: TRBV19
clone size: -
CDR3 protein: CASSFQVINGQPQHF
CDR3 DNA: TGTGCCAGTAGTTTTCAGGTTATAAATGGTCAGCCCCAGCATTTT

CDR3 length: 12
J gene: TRBJ2-4
D gene: TRBD1
V gene: TRBV5-8
clone size: -
CDR3 protein: CASSMGQPIQYF
CDR3 DNA: TGTGCCAGCAGCATGGGACAGCCCATTCAGTACTTC

CDR3 length: 18
J gene: TRBJ2-3
D gene: TRBD2
V gene: TRBV7-2
clone size: -
CDR3 protein: CASSTPGLAGRATDTQYF
CDR3 DNA: TGTGCCAGCAGCACACCGGGACTAGCGGGAAGGGCCACAGATACGCAGTATTTT